This T cell receptor (beta chain) comes out of a study of blood T cells in healthy people across ages. This clonotype was detected only a few times. Trimming cost V 7 bases and J 1 base, with 28 bases left between them. Looked up from germline, CDR1 is SGHVS and CDR2 is FNYEAQ. The CDR3 extends over 19 amino acids. Primers used in a second PCR of about 6 to 11 cycles were a sample-barcoded 5' primer and a J-beta primer mix. From the 5' RACE reads, TCRdb called clonotypes with MiXCR, one entry per CDR3 protein. Here the sample spans around 1.5 million distinct CDR3 sequences, about 31% being singletons.

This sequence originates from a woman aged 30 to 39 in good health. The chain joins TRBV7-6 to TRBJ2-5; TRBD2 is a possible D gene (5 bases). The sequenced material came from blood. The CDR3 DNA is TGTGCCAGCATCCCTTCCCGGCGCGGGCAGAAAGTACTCCAAGAGACCCAGTACTTC. This sequence encodes CASIPSRRGQKVLQETQYF.